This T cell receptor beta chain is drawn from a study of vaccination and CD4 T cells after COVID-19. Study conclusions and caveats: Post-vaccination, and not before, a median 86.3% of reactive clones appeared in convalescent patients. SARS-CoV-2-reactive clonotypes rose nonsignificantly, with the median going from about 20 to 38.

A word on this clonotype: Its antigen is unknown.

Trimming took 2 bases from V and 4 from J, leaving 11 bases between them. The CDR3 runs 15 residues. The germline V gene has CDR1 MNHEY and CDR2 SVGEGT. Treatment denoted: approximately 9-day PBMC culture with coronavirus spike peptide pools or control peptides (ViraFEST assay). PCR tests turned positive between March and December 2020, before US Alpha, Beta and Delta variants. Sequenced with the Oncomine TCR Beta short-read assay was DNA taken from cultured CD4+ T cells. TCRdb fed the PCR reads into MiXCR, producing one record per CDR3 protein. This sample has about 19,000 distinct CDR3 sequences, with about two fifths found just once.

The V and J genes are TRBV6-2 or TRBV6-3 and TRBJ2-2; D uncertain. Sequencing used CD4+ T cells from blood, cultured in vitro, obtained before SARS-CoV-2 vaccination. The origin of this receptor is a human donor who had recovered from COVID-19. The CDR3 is CASSYTARPTGELFF. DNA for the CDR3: TGTGCCAGCAGTTACACAGCTAGACCCACCGGGGAGCTGTTTTTT.